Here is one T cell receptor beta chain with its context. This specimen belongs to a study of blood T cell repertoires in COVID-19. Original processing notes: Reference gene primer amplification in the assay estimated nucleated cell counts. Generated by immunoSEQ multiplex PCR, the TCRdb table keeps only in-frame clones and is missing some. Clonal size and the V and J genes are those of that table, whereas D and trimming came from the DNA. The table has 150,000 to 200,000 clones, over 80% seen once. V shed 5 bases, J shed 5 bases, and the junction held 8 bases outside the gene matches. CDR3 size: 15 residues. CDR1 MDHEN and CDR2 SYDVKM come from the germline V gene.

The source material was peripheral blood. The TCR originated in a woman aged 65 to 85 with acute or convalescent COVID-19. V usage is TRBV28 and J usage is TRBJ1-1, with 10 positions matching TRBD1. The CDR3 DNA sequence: TGTGCCAGCAGTAGGGACAGGGGCGGAAAAACTGAAGCTTTCTTT. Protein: CASSRDRGGKTEAFF.